This T cell receptor beta chain was recorded in a study of shared clonotypes between healthy human individuals. Study overall: Three plates were used per donor for CD4 naive, three for CD4 memory, two for CD8 naive and one for CD8 memory. Overall study results and limits: On the whole, naive subsets had larger estimated richness than memory subsets had. Although depth was large, rarefaction showed that sequencing of the sorted subsets was incomplete.

The data were produced by immunoSEQ multiplex PCR, yet TCRdb's version contains in-frame clones alone and is incomplete. The sample lists approximately 2.3 million clones, 90% to 95% occurring once. About this clone: As yet, its antigen is unknown.

Sequenced sample: naive CD4+ T cells from PBMCs. Subset reported: CD45RA+ positively selected. This sequence was found in a man younger than 30 in good health. Some clones in this sample may be carry-over from other donors' samples.

Here the CDR3 reads CASSLSAGGKETQYF. The DNA of the CDR3 is TGTGCCAGCAGCTTAAGCGCGGGAGGTAAAGAGACCCAGTACTTC. This chain joins TRBV7-3 and TRBJ2-5; 8 bases are a match to TRBD2. The CDR3 extends over 15 amino acids. Trimming cost V 1 base and J 3 bases; bases outside gene matches: 4. Per the germline V gene, CDR1 is SGHTA and CDR2 is FQGTGA.